The text below deals with one T cell receptor (beta chain). The antigen remains undetermined. This entry belongs to a study of T cell clonotyping in hematopoietic cell transplantation. The study's findings and limits: Higher Inverse Simpson Index values in graft donor and pretransplant recipient predicted broader posttransplant TCR diversity. After transplant, recipient diversity fell while pathologically expanded clonotypes grew through day 180. CD4 and CD8 repertoire contributions could not be separated without sorting.

V lost 8 bases and J 0 bases, leaving 14 bases between the germline ends. CDR1 is MRHNA and CDR2 is SNTAGT in the germline V gene. This CDR3 spans 14 amino acids. Generated by immunoSEQ multiplex PCR, the TCRdb table keeps only in-frame clones and is missing some. The repertoire holds about 14,000 clones, with less than 80% as singletons. Sequenced material: PBMCs. The receptor comes from a human donor who either received an allogeneic hematopoietic cell transplant for a myeloid malignancy or was a related donor (not recorded which). Some clones in this sample may be carry-over from other donors' samples. The chain couples TRBV6-4 to TRBJ2-7, with D possibly matching TRBD1 (5 bases). The CDR3 here is CASYGYRHSYEQYF. DNA of the CDR3: TGTGCCAGCTACGGGTACAGGCACTCCTACGAGCAGTACTTC.